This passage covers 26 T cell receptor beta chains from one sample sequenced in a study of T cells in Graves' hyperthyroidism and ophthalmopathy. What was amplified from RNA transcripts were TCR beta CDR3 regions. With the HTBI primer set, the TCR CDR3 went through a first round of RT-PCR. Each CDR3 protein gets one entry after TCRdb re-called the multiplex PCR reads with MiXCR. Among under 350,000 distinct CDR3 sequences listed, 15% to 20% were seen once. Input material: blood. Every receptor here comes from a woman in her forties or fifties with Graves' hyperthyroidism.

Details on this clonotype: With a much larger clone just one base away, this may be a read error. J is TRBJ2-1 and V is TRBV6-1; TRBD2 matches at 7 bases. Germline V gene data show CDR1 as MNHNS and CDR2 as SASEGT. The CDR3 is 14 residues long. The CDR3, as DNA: TGTGTCAGCACCCCAAGCTGGGGGGGGAATGAGCAGTTCTTC. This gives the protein CVSTPSWGGNEQFF.

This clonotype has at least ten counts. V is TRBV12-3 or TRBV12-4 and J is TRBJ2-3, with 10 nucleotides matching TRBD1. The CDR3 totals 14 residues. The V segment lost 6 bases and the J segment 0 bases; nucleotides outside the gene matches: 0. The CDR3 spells CASRDRGSTDTQYF. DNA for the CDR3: TGTGCCAGCAGGGACAGGGGGAGCACAGATACGCAGTATTTT.

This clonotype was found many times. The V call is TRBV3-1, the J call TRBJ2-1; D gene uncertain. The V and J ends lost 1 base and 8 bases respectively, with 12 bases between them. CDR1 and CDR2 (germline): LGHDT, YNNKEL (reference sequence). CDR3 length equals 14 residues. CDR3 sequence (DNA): TGTGCCAGCAGCCAAGGGATAAATGCCGATGAGCAGTTCTTC. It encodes CASSQGINADEQFF.

CDR3 in DNA: TGTGCCACCAGCAGAGAAGGGGAGACCCAGTACTTC. This sequence encodes CATSREGETQYF. The V call is TRBV15, the J call TRBJ2-5; D remains unclear. Per germline, CDR1 LNHNV and CDR2 YYDKDF (reference sequence). This CDR3 has 12 amino acids. V lost 0 bases and J 5 bases, leaving 4 bases between the germline ends.

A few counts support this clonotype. The CDR3: CASSWYTDTQYF. CDR3 coding DNA: TGTGCCAGCAGTTGGTACACAGATACGCAGTATTTT. V and J are TRBV6-2 or TRBV6-3 and TRBJ2-3; D not resolved. The CDR3 has 12 amino acids. Between the trimmed V and J ends, which lost 4 bases and 2 bases, there was a span of 4 bases. Per germline, CDR1 MNHEY and CDR2 SVGEGT.

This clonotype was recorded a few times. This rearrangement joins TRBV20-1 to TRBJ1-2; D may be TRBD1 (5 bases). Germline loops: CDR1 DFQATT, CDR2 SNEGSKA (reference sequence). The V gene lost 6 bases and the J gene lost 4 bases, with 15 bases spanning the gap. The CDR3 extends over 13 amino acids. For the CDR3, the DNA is TGCAGTGCCCCCCCAAGACAGCGCTATGGCTACACCTTC. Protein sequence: CSAPPRQRYGYTF.

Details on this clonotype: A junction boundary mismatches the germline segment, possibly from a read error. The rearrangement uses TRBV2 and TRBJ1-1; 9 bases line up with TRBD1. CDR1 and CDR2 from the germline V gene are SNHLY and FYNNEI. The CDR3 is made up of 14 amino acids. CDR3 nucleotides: TGTGCCGGCAGTGCACAGGGGGCAGACACTGAAGCTTTCTTT. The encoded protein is CAGSAQGADTEAFF.

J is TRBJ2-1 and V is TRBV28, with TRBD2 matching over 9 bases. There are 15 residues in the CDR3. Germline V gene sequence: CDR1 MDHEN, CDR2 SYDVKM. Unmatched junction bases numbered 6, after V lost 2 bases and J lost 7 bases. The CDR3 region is CASSLGSGSGNEQFF. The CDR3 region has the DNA TGTGCCAGCAGTTTAGGTAGCGGGAGTGGGAATGAGCAGTTCTTC.

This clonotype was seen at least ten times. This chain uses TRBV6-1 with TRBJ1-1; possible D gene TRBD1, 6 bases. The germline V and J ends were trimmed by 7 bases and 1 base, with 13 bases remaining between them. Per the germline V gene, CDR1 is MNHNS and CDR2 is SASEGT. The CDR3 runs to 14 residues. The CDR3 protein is CASIRGAGNTEAFF. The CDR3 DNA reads TGTGCCAGCATACGGGGGGCCGGGAACACTGAAGCTTTCTTT.

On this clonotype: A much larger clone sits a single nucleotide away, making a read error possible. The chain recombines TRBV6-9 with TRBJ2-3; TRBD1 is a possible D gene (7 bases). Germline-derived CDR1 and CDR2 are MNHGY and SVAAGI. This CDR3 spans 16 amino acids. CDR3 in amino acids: CVSSFPGGQPTDTQYF. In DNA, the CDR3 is TGTGTCAGCAGTTTTCCAGGGGGGCAACCCACAGATACGCAGTATTTT.

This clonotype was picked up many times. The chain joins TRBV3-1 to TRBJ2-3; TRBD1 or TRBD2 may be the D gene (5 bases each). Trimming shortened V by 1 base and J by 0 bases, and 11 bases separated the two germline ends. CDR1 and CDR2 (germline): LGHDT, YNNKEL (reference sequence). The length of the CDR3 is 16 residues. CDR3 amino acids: CASSQAYGASTDTQYF. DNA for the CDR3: TGTGCCAGCAGCCAAGCGTACGGGGCTAGCACAGATACGCAGTATTTT.

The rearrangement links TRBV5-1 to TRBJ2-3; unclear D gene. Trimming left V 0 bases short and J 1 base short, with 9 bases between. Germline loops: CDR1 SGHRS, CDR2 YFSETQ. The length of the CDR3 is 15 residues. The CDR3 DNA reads TGCGCCAGCAGCTTGGGTCGGGTGCGCACAGATACGCAGTATTTT. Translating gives CASSLGRVRTDTQYF.

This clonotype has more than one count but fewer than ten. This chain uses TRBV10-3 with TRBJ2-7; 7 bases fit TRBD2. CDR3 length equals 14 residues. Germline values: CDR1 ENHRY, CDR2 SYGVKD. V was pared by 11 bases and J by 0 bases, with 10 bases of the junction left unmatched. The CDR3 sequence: CASKTSADSYEQYF. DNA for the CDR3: TGTGCCTCGAAAACTAGCGCCGACTCCTACGAGCAGTACTTC.

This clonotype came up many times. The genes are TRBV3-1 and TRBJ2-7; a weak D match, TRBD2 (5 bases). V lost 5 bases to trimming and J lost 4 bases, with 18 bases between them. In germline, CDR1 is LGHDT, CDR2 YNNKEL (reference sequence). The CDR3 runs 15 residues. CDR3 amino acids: CASSSPSGANYEQYF. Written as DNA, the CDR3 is TGTGCCAGCAGCTCCCCGAGCGGAGCGAATTACGAGCAGTACTTC.

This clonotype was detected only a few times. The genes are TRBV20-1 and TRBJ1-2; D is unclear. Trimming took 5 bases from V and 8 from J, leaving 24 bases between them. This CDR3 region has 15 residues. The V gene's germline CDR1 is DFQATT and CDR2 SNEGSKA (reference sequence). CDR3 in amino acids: CSAATRGGPSGGYTF. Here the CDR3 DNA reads TGCAGTGCTGCAACCCGCGGAGGCCCATCGGGGGGCTACACCTTC.

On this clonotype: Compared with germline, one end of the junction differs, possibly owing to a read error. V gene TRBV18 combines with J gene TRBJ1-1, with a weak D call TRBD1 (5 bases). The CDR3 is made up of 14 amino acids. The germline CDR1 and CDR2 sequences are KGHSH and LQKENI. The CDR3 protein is CASSSPGGDTEAFF. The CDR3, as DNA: TGTGCCAGCTCATCACCGGGGGGGGACACTGAAGCTTTCTTT. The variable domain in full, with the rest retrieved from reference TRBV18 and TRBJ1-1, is NAGVMQNPRHLVRRRGQEARLRCSPMKGHSHVYWYRQLPEEGLKFMVYLQKENIIDESGMPKERFSAEFPKEGPSILRIQQVVRGDSAAYFCASSSPGGDTEAFFGQGTRLTVV.

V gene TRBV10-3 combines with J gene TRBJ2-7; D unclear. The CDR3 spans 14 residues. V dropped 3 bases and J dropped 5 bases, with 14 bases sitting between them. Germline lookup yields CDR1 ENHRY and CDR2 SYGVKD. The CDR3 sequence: CAISDRASSHEQYF. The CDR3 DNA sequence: TGTGCCATCAGTGATAGGGCTAGTTCCCACGAGCAGTACTTC.

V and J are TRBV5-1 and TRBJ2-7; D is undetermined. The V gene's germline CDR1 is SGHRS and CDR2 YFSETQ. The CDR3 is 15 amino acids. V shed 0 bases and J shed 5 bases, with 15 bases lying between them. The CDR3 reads CASSLVGSERDEQYF. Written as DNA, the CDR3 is TGCGCCAGCAGCTTGGTCGGTAGTGAACGGGACGAGCAGTACTTC.

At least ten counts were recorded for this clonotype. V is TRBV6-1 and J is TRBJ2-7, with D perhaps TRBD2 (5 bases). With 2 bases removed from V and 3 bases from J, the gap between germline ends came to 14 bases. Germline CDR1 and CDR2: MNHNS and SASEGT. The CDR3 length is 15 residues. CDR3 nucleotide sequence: TGTGCCAGCAGTGAATGGTCTAGCTTTCTCTACGAGCAGTACTTC. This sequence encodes CASSEWSSFLYEQYF.

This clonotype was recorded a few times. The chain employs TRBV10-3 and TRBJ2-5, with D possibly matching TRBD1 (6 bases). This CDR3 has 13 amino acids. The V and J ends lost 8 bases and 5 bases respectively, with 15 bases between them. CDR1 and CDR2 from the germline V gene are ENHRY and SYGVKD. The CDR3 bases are TGTGCCATCGCATTCAGGGGAGAGGAGACCCAGTACTTC. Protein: CAIAFRGEETQYF.

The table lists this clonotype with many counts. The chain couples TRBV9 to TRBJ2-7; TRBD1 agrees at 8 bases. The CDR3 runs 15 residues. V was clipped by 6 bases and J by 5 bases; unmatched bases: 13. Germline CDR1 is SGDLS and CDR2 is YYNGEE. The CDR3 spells CASIYQTGERHEQYF. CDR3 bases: TGTGCCAGCATCTATCAGACAGGGGAACGCCACGAGCAGTACTTC. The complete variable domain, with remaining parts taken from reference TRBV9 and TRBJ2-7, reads DSGVTQTPKHLITATGQRVTLRCSPRSGDLSVYWYQQSLDQGLQFLIQYYNGEERAKGNILERFSAQQFPDLHSELNLSSLELGDSALYFCASIYQTGERHEQYFGPGTRLTVT.

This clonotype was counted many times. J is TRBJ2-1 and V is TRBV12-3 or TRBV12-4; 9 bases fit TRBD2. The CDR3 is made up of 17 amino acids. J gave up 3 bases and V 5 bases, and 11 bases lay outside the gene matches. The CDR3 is CASSHRLAETDYNEQFF. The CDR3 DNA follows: TGTGCCAGCAGTCATCGACTAGCGGAGACGGACTACAATGAGCAGTTCTTC.

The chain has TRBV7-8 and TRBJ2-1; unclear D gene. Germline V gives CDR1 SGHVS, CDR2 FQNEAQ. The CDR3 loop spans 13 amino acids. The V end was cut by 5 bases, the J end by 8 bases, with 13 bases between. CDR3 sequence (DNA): TGTGCCAGCAGCCCCTTCCGAAGCGATGAGCAGTTCTTC. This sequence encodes CASSPFRSDEQFF.

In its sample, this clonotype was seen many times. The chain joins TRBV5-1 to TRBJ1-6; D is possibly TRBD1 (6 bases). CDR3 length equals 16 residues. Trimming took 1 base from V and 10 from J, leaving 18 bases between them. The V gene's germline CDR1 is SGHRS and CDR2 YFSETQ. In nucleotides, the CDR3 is TGCGCCAGCAGCTTGATCGAGTTGGGGGCGAAGTCACCCCTCCACTTT. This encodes CASSLIELGAKSPLHF.

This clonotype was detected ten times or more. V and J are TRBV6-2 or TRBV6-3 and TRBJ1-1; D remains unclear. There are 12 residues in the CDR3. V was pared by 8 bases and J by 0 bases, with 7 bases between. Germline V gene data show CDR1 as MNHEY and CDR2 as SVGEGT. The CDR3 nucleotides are TGTGCCAGCCAGGATCTGAACACTGAAGCTTTCTTT. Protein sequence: CASQDLNTEAFF.

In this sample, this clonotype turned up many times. CDR3 sequence (DNA): TGTGCCACCAGCGACCGGGACAGGGGCAACTATGGCTACACCTTC. Translated, it gives CATSDRDRGNYGYTF. This chain joins TRBV15 and TRBJ1-2; 10 positions match TRBD1. The V and J ends lost 5 bases and 2 bases, in that order; junction bases with no gene match: 5. Per germline, CDR1 LNHNV and CDR2 YYDKDF (reference sequence). The CDR3 is 15 residues long.